The clone carrying this TCR beta chain showed up just once. Its antigen is unidentified. The sample comes from a study of T cell repertoires in cytomegalovirus infection. V was shortened by 8 bases and J by 2 bases, with 14 bases between the two germline ends. The length of the CDR3 is 14 residues. TCRdb re-called the reads through MiXCR, storing one row per CDR3 protein. Of 700,000 to 850,000 distinct CDR3 sequences in the sample, roughly 33% were seen once. The sequences come from cultured CD8+ T cells from PBMCs, collected from culture after CMV antigen stimulation. This chain uses TRBV12-3 or TRBV12-4 with TRBJ2-3; D possibly uses TRBD1 or TRBD2 (5 bases each). The receptor comes from a human donor in good health (CMV status not recorded). Some clones in this sample may be carry-over from other donors' samples. The CDR3 here is CASLPGRFTDTQYF. CDR3 in DNA: TGTGCCAGCCTTCCGGGGCGTTTCACAGATACGCAGTATTTT.